These 13 T cell receptor beta chains originate from one sample sequenced in a study of T cells in Graves' hyperthyroidism and ophthalmopathy. Template material for amplifying TCR beta CDR3 regions consisted of RNA transcripts. TCR CDR3 underwent first-round RT-PCR with the HTBI primer set. TCRdb re-called the multiplex PCR reads with MiXCR, one entry per CDR3 protein. The sample includes about 510,000 distinct CDR3 sequences, about 46% of them seen just once. The material sequenced was peripheral blood or thyroid tissue (not recorded which). These receptors were taken from an adult woman with Graves' disease, either hyperthyroidism or ophthalmopathy (not recorded which).

The chain recombines TRBV20-1 with TRBJ2-5; 10 bases line up with TRBD2. The germline V gene has CDR1 DFQATT and CDR2 SNEGSKA (reference sequence). V dropped 3 bases and J dropped 4; count of bases not matched to a gene: 5. The CDR3 has 14 amino acids. The CDR3 sequence is CSARGLARGETQYF. DNA of the CDR3: TGCAGTGCTAGGGGACTAGCGAGAGGAGAGACCCAGTACTTC.

The sample holds many counts of this clonotype. The chain employs TRBV5-6 and TRBJ2-2; perhaps TRBD1 as D (7 bases). The length of the CDR3 is 14 residues. The V and J ends lost 4 bases and 5 bases respectively, with 12 bases between them. Germline values: CDR1 SGHDT, CDR2 YYEEEE. In nucleotides, the CDR3 is TGTGCCAGCAGCGGCGGGACAGCGACCGGGGAGCTGTTTTTT. This sequence encodes CASSGGTATGELFF.

The sample holds one count of this clonotype. The rearrangement joins TRBV15 to TRBJ1-2, with 7 nucleotides matching TRBD1. Germline V gene sequence: CDR1 LNHNV, CDR2 YYDKDF (reference sequence). Trimming took 4 bases from V and 5 from J; bases not matched to a gene: 10. The CDR3 loop spans 15 amino acids. The CDR3 protein is CATSTETGWSYGYTF. The CDR3 DNA sequence: TGTGCCACCAGCACCGAGACAGGGTGGAGTTATGGCTACACCTTC. The full variable domain, completed using reference TRBV15 and TRBJ1-2, is DAMVIQNPRYQVTQFGKPVTLSCSQTLNHNVMYWYQQKSSQAPKLLFHYYDKDFNNEADTPDNFQSRRPNTSFCFLDIRSPGLGDTAMYLCATSTETGWSYGYTFGSGTRLTVV.

The chain employs TRBV5-6 and TRBJ1-6, with D maybe TRBD1 (6 bases). This CDR3 has 13 residues. Germline V gives CDR1 SGHDT, CDR2 YYEEEE. CDR3 DNA: TGTGCTGGCAAACGGGGGCATAATTCACCCCTCCACTTT. Translation: CAGKRGHNSPLHF.

This clonotype has only a few counts. The chain combines TRBV7-9 with TRBJ2-2; D gene unclear. Germline values: CDR1 SEHNR, CDR2 FQNEAQ (reference sequence). This CDR3 is built from 16 residues. Trimming took 7 bases from V and 6 from J, leaving 21 bases between them. CDR3 loop: CASIPMGGKVAGELFF. DNA for the CDR3: TGTGCCAGCATCCCGATGGGTGGCAAAGTGGCCGGGGAGCTGTTTTTT.

This sequence joins TRBV7-6 and TRBJ2-6; 9 bases match TRBD1. This CDR3 is built from 18 residues. CDR1 is SGHVS, CDR2 FNYEAQ, per germline. V was clipped by 7 bases and J by 0 bases; unmatched bases: 10. CDR3 residues: CASISGGQGVSGANVLTF. CDR3 DNA sequence: TGTGCCAGCATCTCAGGGGGACAGGGAGTCTCTGGGGCCAACGTCCTGACTTTC.

The sample holds many counts of this clonotype. This chain uses TRBV20-1 with TRBJ2-5; 9 bases align to TRBD2. The CDR3 totals 14 residues. The germline V gene encodes CDR1 DFQATT and CDR2 SNEGSKA (reference sequence). V was pared by 2 bases and J by 1 base, with 2 bases of the junction left unmatched. CDR3 nucleotide sequence: TGCAGTGCTAGAAGAGCGGGGGGCCAAGAGACCCAGTACTTC. Its translation: CSARRAGGQETQYF.

The rearrangement uses TRBV29-1 and TRBJ2-5; D unclear. This CDR3 has 13 residues. Germline lookup yields CDR1 SQVTM and CDR2 ANQGSEA. Trimming pared 4 bases from V and 8 bases from J, leaving 17 bases between. DNA for the CDR3: TGCAGCGTTGTCCGAGCCCTAGGGAAAACCCAGTACTTC. Translated, it gives CSVVRALGKTQYF.

The genes are TRBV20-1 and TRBJ1-5; D gene uncertain. The germline CDR1 and CDR2 sequences are DFQATT and SNEGSKA (reference sequence). The ends were cut back, 2 bases at V and 4 bases at J, with 18 bases in the middle. CDR3 length: 16 amino acids. The CDR3 nucleotides read TGCAGTGCTAGAAGGGTTCCGGGAAAAGTAAATCAGCCCCAGCATTTT. Translating gives CSARRVPGKVNQPQHF.

This clonotype has at least ten counts. V is TRBV5-4 and J is TRBJ1-6; 8 nucleotides agree with TRBD1. CDR1 is SGHNT, CDR2 YYREEE, per germline (reference sequence). Trimming cost V 3 bases and J 9 bases; bases outside gene matches: 14. The CDR3 contains 17 residues. This CDR3 reads CASSSEQGTGAGSPLHF. The CDR3 DNA reads as TGTGCCAGCAGCTCCGAGCAAGGGACAGGAGCTGGTTCACCCCTCCACTTT.

This clonotype was seen repeatedly, ten times or more. This chain uses TRBV7-8 with TRBJ1-5, with TRBD1 as a possible D gene (6 bases). Germline V gene lookup returns CDR1 SGHVS and CDR2 FQNEAQ. The CDR3 contains 15 residues. The ends were cut back, 6 bases at V and 2 bases at J, with 14 bases in the middle. CDR3 bases: TGTGCCAGCAGTTGGGCGGCAGGGGGCAATCAGCCCCAGCATTTT. Its translation: CASSWAAGGNQPQHF.

The chain joins TRBV9 to TRBJ1-2; D gene uncertain. CDR1 is SGDLS, CDR2 YYNGEE, per germline. Trimming shortened V by 2 bases and J by 7 bases, and 24 bases separated the two germline ends. The CDR3 covers 17 residues. This chain's CDR3 is CASSVTSSPTLWAGYTF. The CDR3 bases are TGTGCCAGCAGCGTGACATCCTCGCCCACCCTATGGGCTGGCTACACCTTC.

The chain uses TRBV5-6 and TRBJ2-6, with D perhaps given as TRBD1 or TRBD2 (5 bases each). Trimming pared 6 bases from V and 0 bases from J, leaving 13 bases between. The germline CDR1 and CDR2 sequences are SGHDT and YYEEEE. This CDR3 region has 16 residues. The CDR3 nucleotides read TGTGCCAGCAAGAGGGGTTTGGGCTCTGGGGCCAACGTCCTGACTTTC. Translated, it gives CASKRGLGSGANVLTF.